These 22 T cell receptor beta chains originate from one sample sequenced in a study of T-cell reconstitution after alpha-beta-depleted transplantation in children (dated by TCRdb to 2015 to 2016). What this sample's treatment or condition label stands for: allogeneic hematopoietic cell transplantation with graft depleted of TCRalphabeta T cells and CD19 B cells. Library construction relied on PCR. Sequenced on an Illumina HiSeq 2500. TCR library preparation used molecular barcoding, with unique molecular identifiers applied to normalize quantification of the TCRbeta repertoire. Through fastp at Q25 and MiXCR, TCRdb rebuilt clones from the public reads, retaining in-frame beta chains. Every entry covers one CDR3 protein and lists the most common genes and DNA from its rows. Across this sample there are approximately 170,000 distinct CDR3 sequences, with around 10% seen only once. The ten largest clones take up roughly 13% of the sample.

The sequenced sample was PBMCs, obtained before TCRalphabeta/CD19-depleted stem cell transplant. The receptors were gathered from a boy aged 2 to 9 with acute myeloid leukemia, due to receive a stem cell transplant.

This clonotype was counted at least ten times. The J gene is TRBJ1-2, the V gene TRBV11-2; TRBD1 aligns across 7 bases. V lost 1 base and J lost 7; bases outside the gene matches: 3. The CDR3 has 13 residues. Germline-derived CDR1 and CDR2 are SGHAT and FQNNGV. In DNA, the CDR3 is TGTGCCAGCAGCTTAGGACAGGGTCGTGGCTACACCTTC. Protein sequence: CASSLGQGRGYTF.

This clonotype was seen repeatedly, ten times or more. The V gene is TRBV10-3, the J gene TRBJ2-3; 8 bases are a match to TRBD1. The CDR3 totals 13 residues. With 8 bases clipped from V and 8 bases from J, the junction kept 9 bases outside the gene matches. The V gene's germline CDR1 is ENHRY and CDR2 SYGVKD. CDR3 DNA: TGTGCCATCGGAGGGACAGGTGCCTCTACGCAGTATTTT. Translation gives CAIGGTGASTQYF.

A remark on this clonotype: This may be a read error, as it is one base from a much larger clone. V is TRBV20-1 and J is TRBJ1-2; D is unclear. V shed 0 bases and J shed 6 bases, with 11 bases lying between them. CDR1 and CDR2 (germline): DFQATT, SNEGSKA (reference sequence). There are 13 residues in the CDR3. Here the CDR3 DNA reads TGCAGTGCTAGAGATCCCTATCAGGATGGCTACACCTTC. Protein product: CSARDPYQDGYTF.

The sample holds many counts of this clonotype. The rearrangement links TRBV5-5 to TRBJ1-2, with TRBD1 matching over 7 bases. The length of the CDR3 is 15 residues. The trim removed 0 bases at V and 2 bases at J, leaving 4 bases unmatched. Per the germline V gene, CDR1 is SGHKS and CDR2 is YYEKEE (reference sequence). CDR3 loop: CASSLGGTANYGYTF. CDR3 sequence (DNA): TGTGCCAGCAGCTTGGGGGGGACAGCAAACTATGGCTACACCTTC.

This clonotype has a count of ten or more. The chain combines TRBV12-3 or TRBV12-4 with TRBJ2-5; 9 bases are a match to TRBD2. The trim removed 5 bases at V and 5 bases at J, leaving 9 bases unmatched. This CDR3 comprises 15 residues. CDR3 sequence: CASSPLAGYGETQYF. CDR3 coding DNA: TGTGCCAGCAGTCCCCTAGCGGGATATGGTGAGACCCAGTACTTC.

This clonotype was found many times. The V and J genes are TRBV20-1 and TRBJ1-5, with D possibly matching TRBD1 (6 bases). In germline, CDR1 is DFQATT, CDR2 SNEGSKA (reference sequence). V was cut by 6 bases and J by 1 base, with 10 bases left in between. The CDR3 runs to 13 residues. The CDR3 sequence is CSARDTSNQPQHF. The CDR3 region has the DNA TGCAGTGCCAGGGACACCAGCAATCAGCCCCAGCATTTT.

This clonotype was picked up many times. V and J are TRBV4-1 and TRBJ2-1, with D perhaps TRBD2 (6 bases). The CDR3 length is 14 residues. The V gene's germline CDR1 is MGHRA and CDR2 YSYEKL. Between the trimmed V and J ends, which lost 4 bases and 11 bases, there was a span of 18 bases. For the CDR3, the DNA is TGCGCCAGCAGCCGCCAGACCGGGACTCAAAAGCAGTTCTTC. Amino acids: CASSRQTGTQKQFF.

This clonotype was counted many times. The chain couples TRBV20-1 to TRBJ2-7, with D uncertain. The CDR3 consists of 14 residues. The V gene lost 0 bases and the J gene lost 1 base, with 10 bases spanning the gap. The germline CDR1 and CDR2 sequences are DFQATT and SNEGSKA (reference sequence). For the CDR3, the DNA is TGCAGTGCTAGAGAACGCTCCCATTCCTACGAGCAGTACTTC. Amino acids: CSARERSHSYEQYF.

The chain recombines TRBV3-1 with TRBJ1-2; 12 bases line up with TRBD1. In germline, CDR1 is LGHDT, CDR2 YNNKEL (reference sequence). This CDR3 has 19 amino acids. Trimming removed 11 bases from V and 4 bases from J; junction bases left unmatched: 23. The CDR3 sequence is CAFCPTLGTGGVLPYGYTF. CDR3 DNA: TGTGCCTTCTGTCCAACCCTTGGGACAGGGGGCGTTCTCCCCTATGGCTACACCTTC.

This clonotype came up many times. The chain has TRBV20-1 and TRBJ2-1, with TRBD2 identical over 10 bases. Germline lookup yields CDR1 DFQATT and CDR2 SNEGSKA (reference sequence). Trimming removed 3 bases from V and 0 bases from J; junction bases left unmatched: 14. There are 19 residues in the CDR3. Written as DNA, the CDR3 is TGCAGTGCTAGGGTCAGGCGGACTAGCGGACCGAGCTCCTACAATGAGCAGTTCTTC. It yields the protein CSARVRRTSGPSSYNEQFF.

Points on this clonotype: This may come from a read error, since a much larger clone is one base off. The rearrangement links TRBV5-1 to TRBJ1-2; tentatively, D is TRBD1 (5 bases). The CDR3 runs to 15 residues. Germline-derived CDR1 and CDR2 are SGHRS and YFSETQ. CDR3 coding DNA: TGCGCCAGCAGCCTTCCAGGGAAAACTAACTATGGCTACCCCTTC. Translated, it gives CASSLPGKTNYGYPF.

This clonotype was picked up many times. The V gene is TRBV7-6, the J gene TRBJ2-3; a possible D gene is TRBD2 (6 bases). Germline V lookup: CDR1 SGHVS, CDR2 FNYEAQ. The CDR3 contains 16 residues. The V and J ends lost 5 bases and 0 bases respectively, with 15 bases between them. CDR3 sequence: CASSISTRDSTDTQYF. The CDR3, as DNA: TGTGCCAGCAGCATATCGACTAGGGACAGCACAGATACGCAGTATTTT. The full variable domain, its missing parts supplied by reference TRBV7-6 and TRBJ2-3, is GAGVSQSPRYKVTKRGQDVALRCDPISGHVSLYWYRQALGQGPEFLTYFNYEAQQDKSGLPNDRFSAERPEGSISTLTIQRTEQRDSAMYRCASSISTRDSTDTQYFGPGTRLTVL.

This clonotype came up many times. The gene calls are TRBV20-1 and TRBJ2-7; maybe TRBD2 (5 bases). V was trimmed by 3 bases and J by 6 bases, leaving 9 bases between them. CDR3 length: 11 amino acids. Germline V gives CDR1 DFQATT, CDR2 SNEGSKA (reference sequence). CDR3 sequence (DNA): TGCAGTGCTAGCGAGGGAGTCGAGCAGTACTTC. Amino acid sequence: CSASEGVEQYF.

This clonotype was recorded at least ten times. The chain employs TRBV6-1 and TRBJ2-2; 9 bases line up with TRBD1. Unmatched junction bases numbered 14, after V lost 6 bases and J lost 9 bases. The V gene's germline CDR1 is MNHNS and CDR2 SASEGT. The CDR3 contains 16 residues. In DNA, the CDR3 is TGTGCCAGCAGCCTTGAAGGTACAGGGGGCTCCTGGGAGCTGTTTTTT. It is translated as CASSLEGTGGSWELFF.

Ten or more counts support this clonotype. V usage is TRBV27 and J usage is TRBJ2-7, with TRBD2 matching 8 bases. This CDR3 region has 15 residues. Per the germline V gene, CDR1 is MNHEY and CDR2 is SMNVEV (reference sequence). V lost 0 bases and J lost 1; bases outside the gene matches: 2. Here the CDR3 DNA reads TGTGCCAGCAGTTTATCTAGCGGGACATCCTACGAGCAGTACTTC. The encoded protein is CASSLSSGTSYEQYF.

This clonotype was observed at least ten times. The CDR3 reads CASSLGGQVKAFF. Written as DNA, the CDR3 is TGTGCCAGCAGCTTAGGGGGACAGGTCAAAGCTTTCTTT. This sequence joins TRBV11-2 and TRBJ1-1; 8 bases align to TRBD1. Germline CDR1 SGHAT, CDR2 FQNNGV. This CDR3 is built from 13 residues. The V segment lost 1 base and the J segment 9 bases; nucleotides outside the gene matches: 4.

The CDR3 protein is CSATTGLSSYEQYV. Here the CDR3 DNA reads TGCAGTGCGACCACAGGCCTAAGCTCCTACGAGCAGTACGTC. The V and J genes are TRBV20-1 and TRBJ2-7, with D tentatively TRBD1 (5 bases). In germline, CDR1 is DFQATT, CDR2 SNEGSKA (reference sequence). The length of the CDR3 is 14 residues. Between the trimmed V and J ends, which lost 6 bases and 0 bases, there was a span of 15 bases.

This clonotype was recorded many times. V usage is TRBV12-3 or TRBV12-4 and J usage is TRBJ2-7, with 7 bases that match TRBD1. The CDR3 length is 16 residues. V shed 3 bases and J 4 bases; nucleotides not matched to a gene: 12. The CDR3 sequence is CASSFGGRQGGYEQYF. The DNA of the CDR3 is TGTGCCAGCAGTTTTGGCGGCCGACAGGGTGGGTACGAGCAGTACTTC.

This clonotype was observed many times. The chain carries TRBV28 and TRBJ2-1; TRBD2 is a possible D gene (6 bases). Between the trimmed V and J ends, which lost 8 bases and 9 bases, there was a span of 23 bases. This CDR3 is built from 15 residues. Germline values: CDR1 MDHEN, CDR2 SYDVKM. The CDR3 bases are TGTGCCAGCGAGGGACGGGAGAGGTCTCCATTTGAGCAGTTCTTC. Its translation: CASEGRERSPFEQFF. Combining the CDR3 with reference TRBV28 and TRBJ2-1 gives the whole variable domain DVKVTQSSRYLVKRTGEKVFLECVQDMDHENMFWYRQDPGLGLRLIYFSYDVKMKEKGDIPEGYSVSREKKERFSLILESASTNQTSMYLCASEGRERSPFEQFFGPGTRLTVL.

This clonotype showed up many times. The J gene is TRBJ2-3, the V gene TRBV5-1, with TRBD1 matching over 8 bases. Per the germline V gene, CDR1 is SGHRS and CDR2 is YFSETQ. The length of the CDR3 is 14 residues. Trimming took 2 bases from V and 3 from J; bases not matched to a gene: 2. The CDR3 DNA follows: TGCGCCAGCAGCTTCGGACAGGGAACAGATACGCAGTATTTT. This codes for CASSFGQGTDTQYF.

This clonotype showed up just a few times. The V gene is TRBV25-1, the J gene TRBJ1-5, with D hard to call. V was clipped by 3 bases and J by 6 bases, with 6 bases between them. Germline V gene data show CDR1 as MGHDK and CDR2 as SYGVNS. CDR3 length: 12 amino acids. CDR3 sequence (DNA): TGTGCCAGCAGTGATATGGGTCAGCCCCAGCATTTT. Amino acid sequence: CASSDMGQPQHF.

Many counts were recorded for this clonotype. The chain is built from TRBV20-1 and TRBJ2-7; TRBD2 agrees at 8 bases. Germline CDR1 DFQATT, CDR2 SNEGSKA (reference sequence). The CDR3 loop spans 13 amino acids. V was clipped by 6 bases and J by 1 base; unmatched bases: 5. The CDR3 DNA sequence: TGCAGTGCCCGGGGGGGCTATTCCTACGAGCAGTACTTC. The encoded protein is CSARGGYSYEQYF.